The entry below gives a single T cell receptor beta chain sequence along with its context. Its cognate antigen is unknown. Cells designated naive CD8 were CD45RO-negative and were positively selected for CCR7, with terminally differentiated effector memory CD45RA+ cells excluded. All donors were Caucasian adults living in Nashville, Tennessee. This sample stems from a study of shared clonotypes between healthy human individuals. Splitting of each subset's genomic DNA was done evenly across several immunoSEQ plates. Replicate PCRs for sorted subsets used around 190 ng DNA; this equaled 33,000 or so T cell genomes. Repertoires were generated with immunoSEQ multiplex PCR, while TCRdb's copy carries only in-frame clones and drops some. The sample holds fewer than 1 million clones, about 96% seen once. Overall study results and limits: Clonotype sharing among donors was expected to depend on sequencing depth.

Per the germline V gene, CDR1 is SGHTA and CDR2 is FQGNSA. The V end was cut by 0 bases, the J end by 2 bases, with 5 bases between. The CDR3 spans 13 residues. The chain links TRBV7-2 to TRBJ2-7; D not resolved. Sequencing input: naive CD8+ T cells sorted from blood. The clonotype was recovered from a man aged 25 to 40 in good health. For the CDR3, the DNA is TGTGCCAGCAGCTTAGCCATGGCCTACGAGCAGTACTTC. Protein sequence: CASSLAMAYEQYF.